This T cell receptor (beta chain) was recorded in a study of cytomegalovirus exposure and HLA in healthy donors. The CDR3 runs 15 residues. Losses at the gene ends were 6 bases for V and 1 base for J; bases not matched to a gene: 5. CDR1 is MNHNS and CDR2 is SASEGT in the germline V gene. Primers for the PCR totalled 60 Vbeta and 13 Jbeta. The protocol was immunoSEQ multiplex PCR, while the TCRdb copy is restricted to in-frame clones and leaves out a portion. Of about 160,000 clones in the sample, roughly four fifths are singletons; the top ten hold approximately 2.1%. Remarks on this clone: Its specificity is not known.

The study, taken as a whole, reports: Among TCR beta chains, those listed as cytomegalovirus-associated numbered 164.

The sample was PBMCs. The receptor was isolated from a woman aged 18 to 35 in good health and CMV-seronegative. The chain uses TRBV6-1 and TRBJ2-1; 8 bases agree with TRBD1. The CDR3 protein is CASRGQERSYNEQFF. Here the CDR3 DNA reads TGTGCCAGCAGGGGACAGGAAAGGTCCTACAATGAGCAGTTCTTC.